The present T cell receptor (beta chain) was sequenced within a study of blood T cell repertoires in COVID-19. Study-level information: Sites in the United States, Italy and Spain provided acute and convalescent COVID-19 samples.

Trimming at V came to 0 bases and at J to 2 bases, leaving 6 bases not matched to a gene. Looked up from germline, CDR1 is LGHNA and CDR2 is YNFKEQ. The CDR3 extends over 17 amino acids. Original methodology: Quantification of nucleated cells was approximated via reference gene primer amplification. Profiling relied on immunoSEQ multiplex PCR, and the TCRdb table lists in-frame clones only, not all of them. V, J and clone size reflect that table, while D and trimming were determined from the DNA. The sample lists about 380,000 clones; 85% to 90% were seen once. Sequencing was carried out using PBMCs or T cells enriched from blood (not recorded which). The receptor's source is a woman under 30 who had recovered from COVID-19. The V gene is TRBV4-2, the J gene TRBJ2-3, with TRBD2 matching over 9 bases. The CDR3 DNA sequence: TGTGCCAGCAGCCAAGATGAAGGGACTAGCCTCACAGATACGCAGTATTTT. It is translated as CASSQDEGTSLTDTQYF.